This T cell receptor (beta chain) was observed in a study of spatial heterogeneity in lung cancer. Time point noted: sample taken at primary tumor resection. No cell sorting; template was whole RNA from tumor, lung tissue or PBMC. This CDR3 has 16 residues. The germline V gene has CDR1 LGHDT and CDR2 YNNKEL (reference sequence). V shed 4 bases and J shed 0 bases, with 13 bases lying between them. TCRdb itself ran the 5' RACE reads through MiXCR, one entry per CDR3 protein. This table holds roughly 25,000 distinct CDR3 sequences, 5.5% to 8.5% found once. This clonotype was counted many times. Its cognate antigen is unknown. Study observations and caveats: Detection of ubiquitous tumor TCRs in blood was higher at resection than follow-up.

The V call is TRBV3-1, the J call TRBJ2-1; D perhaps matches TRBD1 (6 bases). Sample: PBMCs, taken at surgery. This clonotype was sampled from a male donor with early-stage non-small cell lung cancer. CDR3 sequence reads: CASSPGQLRSYNEQFF. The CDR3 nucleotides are TGTGCCAGCAGCCCCGGACAGCTGCGCTCCTACAATGAGCAGTTCTTC.